These T cell receptor beta chains were read from a single sample in a study of CD8 T cells in Susac syndrome. One entry per CDR3 protein results from TCRdb running MiXCR on the immunoSEQ multiplex PCR reads. The table shows about 280,000 distinct CDR3 sequences, with roughly 84% occurring only once. The sample comprised CD8+ T cells from PBMCs. Receptors originate from a human donor with multiple sclerosis. Each CDR3 is given with its conserved first and last residue. D genes are given only for firm matches. The size field is filled for only some rows; it gives once, few, many or a size class.

CASSESGNTEAFF,TGTGCCAGCAGTGAATCCGGGAACACTGAAGCTTTCTTT,.,TRBJ1-1,.,TRBV25-1
CASRNREALHF,TGTGCCAGCAGGAACCGGGAGGCCCTCCACTTT,.,TRBJ1-6,.,TRBV2
CASSFGLDLGDTQYF,TGTGCCAGCAGCTTTGGGCTCGATCTAGGGGATACGCAGTATTTT,once,TRBJ2-3,.,TRBV5-6
CASSDSMEEKLFF,TGTGCTAGCAGTGACTCGATGGAGGAAAAACTGTTTTTT,few,TRBJ1-4,.,TRBV6-4
CASRPLWGSEQYF,TGTGCCAGCAGGCCACTCTGGGGCTCCGAGCAGTACTTC,few,TRBJ2-7,.,TRBV27
CASSYRDRVGQTQYF,TGTGCCAGCAGTTATAGGGACAGGGTCGGTCAGACCCAGTACTTC,.,TRBJ2-5,TRBD1,TRBV27
CSVRGTSRDSYEQYF,TGCAGCGTCCGTGGGACGTCGCGAGACAGCTACGAGCAGTACTTC,.,TRBJ2-7,.,TRBV29-1
CASSLSGTVATNEKLFF,TGTGCCAGCAGTTTATCAGGGACCGTGGCAACTAATGAAAAACTGTTTTTT,.,TRBJ1-4,.,TRBV27
CSAPPRAVFSSYNSPLHF,TGCAGTGCCCCTCCGAGAGCAGTCTTTAGCTCCTATAATTCACCCCTCCACTTT,.,TRBJ1-6,.,TRBV20-1
CASSSRQGRAEAFF,TGTGCCAGCAGCTCCCGACAGGGACGGGCTGAAGCTTTCTTT,.,TRBJ1-1,TRBD1,TRBV7-9
CASSHTGGGLEQYF,TGTGCCAGCAGTCATACGGGAGGGGGGCTCGAGCAGTACTTC,once,TRBJ2-7,TRBD2,TRBV27
CASSLFSGNTEAFF,TGTGCCAGCAGTTTATTTTCCGGGAACACTGAAGCTTTCTTT,few,TRBJ1-1,.,TRBV27
CASSLFRGGTGSQYF,TGTGCCAGCAGTTTGTTTCGGGGGGGGACAGGGTCCCAGTACTTC,.,TRBJ2-5,.,TRBV28
CASSISLENNQPQHF,TGTGCCAGTAGTATTTCTCTGGAAAACAATCAGCCCCAGCATTTT,once,TRBJ1-5,.,TRBV19
CASSLQGESPEAFF,TGTGCCAGCAGCTTGCAGGGCGAGAGCCCTGAAGCTTTCTTT,.,TRBJ1-1,.,TRBV5-6
CASSLFRGVHNEQFF,TGCGCCAGCAGCTTGTTCAGGGGTGTCCACAATGAGCAGTTCTTC,.,TRBJ2-1,.,TRBV5-1
CASSLRGDNYGYTF,TGTGCCAGCAGTTTGAGAGGGGACAACTATGGCTACACCTTC,.,TRBJ1-2,.,TRBV27
CASSLGTGDEQYF,TGTGCCAGCAGTTTAGGGACAGGCGACGAGCAGTACTTC,.,TRBJ2-7,TRBD1,TRBV27
CAWRTGPNTEAFF,TGTGCCTGGAGGACCGGGCCAAACACTGAAGCTTTCTTT,.,TRBJ1-1,.,TRBV30
CASPTTRYREQYF,TGCGCCAGCCCCACGACTAGGTACAGGGAGCAGTACTTC,.,TRBJ2-7,.,TRBV23-1
CASSWTGNQPQHF,TGTGCCAGCAGTTGGACAGGTAATCAGCCCCAGCATTTT,.,TRBJ1-5,TRBD1,TRBV27
CASGTSGSFNEQFF,TGTGCCAGCGGGACTAGCGGGAGTTTCAATGAGCAGTTCTTC,.,TRBJ2-1,TRBD2,TRBV12-3/TRBV12-4
CSAPIMSSGYEQYF,TGCAGTGCTCCGATCATGAGTAGCGGCTACGAGCAGTACTTC,.,TRBJ2-7,.,TRBV20-1
CSAKNLQETQYF,TGCAGTGCTAAAAATCTACAGGAGACCCAGTACTTC,.,TRBJ2-5,.,TRBV20-1